These 21 T cell receptor beta chains came from one sample sequenced in a study of T cell responses to AZD1222 COVID-19 vaccine. Measured with immunoSEQ multiplex PCR; TCRdb has only the in-frame clones, and not every one. Among 100,000 or so clones, more than 70% were seen once, and the ten largest hold more than 9%. Sequencing used peripheral blood, obtained on day 0 of AZD1222 vaccination. The receptors were sampled from an adult in good health.

The J gene is TRBJ2-7, the V gene TRBV2, with 9 bases fitting TRBD1. After removal of 5 bases from V and 2 bases from J, the junction contained 10 bases not matched to a gene. The CDR3 totals 16 residues. From germline, CDR1 is SNHLY and CDR2 FYNNEI. The DNA for the CDR3 is TGTGCCAGCAGTTTTTACCTTGACAGGGGGACCTACGAGCAGTACTTC. Translating it yields CASSFYLDRGTYEQYF.

This rearrangement joins TRBV19 to TRBJ1-6; 12 positions agree with TRBD1. Germline CDR1 LNHDA, CDR2 SQIVND (reference sequence). The V and J ends lost 6 bases and 10 bases, in that order; junction bases with no gene match: 7. There are 15 residues in the CDR3. CDR3 DNA: TGTGCCAGTAGCGCCACCGGGACAGGGGGCTCACCCCTCCACTTT. The encoded protein is CASSATGTGGSPLHF.

This chain uses TRBV12-3 or TRBV12-4 with TRBJ1-6, with 9 bases fitting TRBD1. V shed 5 bases and J 9 bases; nucleotides not matched to a gene: 2. The CDR3 spans 13 residues. The CDR3 DNA is TGTGCCAGCAGTATACAGGGGGCTTCACCCCTCCACTTT. This translates into CASSIQGASPLHF.

A single count supports this clone. This chain uses TRBV7-9 with TRBJ1-1, with 12 nucleotides matching TRBD1. Germline assignment: CDR1 SEHNR and CDR2 FQNEAQ (reference sequence). Germline trimming cut 11 bases from V and 1 base from J; bases unmatched to any gene: 11. This CDR3 region has 16 residues. The CDR3 nucleotides read TGTGCCTTCCGCTCGGGACAGGGGGCTAAGAACACTGAAGCTTTCTTT. This codes for CAFRSGQGAKNTEAFF.

The V gene is TRBV27, the J gene TRBJ2-7; D not certain. In germline, CDR1 is MNHEY, CDR2 SMNVEV (reference sequence). The CDR3 consists of 14 residues. V shed 2 bases and J shed 3 bases, with 11 bases lying between them. The CDR3 nucleotides are TGTGCCAGCAGTTTAAAGGGAAGAGACTACGAGCAGTACTTC. Its translation: CASSLKGRDYEQYF.

This clone came up once. The V gene is TRBV27, the J gene TRBJ2-1; TRBD1 matches at 7 bases. The ends lost 5 bases at V and 9 bases at J; junction bases unmatched: 1. This CDR3 has 11 amino acids. Germline V gene lookup returns CDR1 MNHEY and CDR2 SMNVEV (reference sequence). The CDR3 sequence is CASSRQGEQFF. CDR3 in DNA: TGTGCCAGCAGTAGACAGGGTGAGCAGTTCTTC.

The rearrangement uses TRBV30 and TRBJ2-7; either TRBD1 or TRBD2 may fit D (6 bases each). Trimming took 7 bases from V and 4 from J, leaving 23 bases between them. The CDR3 extends over 15 amino acids. Germline lookup yields CDR1 GTSNPN and CDR2 SVGIG (reference sequence). Written as DNA, the CDR3 is TGTGCCTACCTCCCGCCGGGGGCAAGGGGGTACGAGCAGTACTTC. Its protein product is CAYLPPGARGYEQYF.

This clone was seen only a few times. The chain joins TRBV2 to TRBJ1-5; perhaps TRBD1 as D (5 bases). Trimming cost V 6 bases and J 2 bases, with 14 bases left between them. This CDR3 contains 15 residues. CDR1 SNHLY and CDR2 FYNNEI come from the germline V gene. The CDR3 region is CASREQAFGNQPQHF. DNA of the CDR3: TGTGCCAGCAGGGAACAGGCATTCGGCAATCAGCCCCAGCATTTT.

The CDR3 spells CASITGGRLNTEAFF. The CDR3 DNA reads as TGTGCCAGCATAACTGGGGGTCGGTTGAACACTGAAGCTTTCTTT. The gene calls are TRBV28 and TRBJ1-1; TRBD1 is a possible D gene (5 bases). CDR1 is MDHEN and CDR2 is SYDVKM in the germline V gene. The CDR3 totals 15 residues. The V end lost 7 bases, the J end lost 0 bases, and 15 bases lay between the germline ends.

This clone was recorded a few times. J is TRBJ2-4 and V is TRBV10-3; the D gene is possibly TRBD1 (6 bases). The length of the CDR3 is 15 residues. V lost 3 bases and J 8 bases, leaving 17 bases between the germline ends. The V gene's germline CDR1 is ENHRY and CDR2 SYGVKD. The CDR3 sequence is CAISDTGTLGYIQYF. CDR3 DNA: TGTGCCATCAGTGATACAGGGACCCTCGGGTACATTCAGTACTTC.

J is TRBJ2-7 and V is TRBV9; perhaps TRBD2 as D (6 bases). Germline V gene data show CDR1 as SGDLS and CDR2 as YYNGEE. The ends were cut back, 4 bases at V and 0 bases at J, with 11 bases in the middle. The CDR3 runs to 14 residues. CDR3 region: CASSLGGTSYEQYF. Here the CDR3 DNA reads TGTGCCAGCAGCCTCGGGGGTACCTCCTACGAGCAGTACTTC. The whole variable domain, remainder taken from reference TRBV9 and TRBJ2-7, is DSGVTQTPKHLITATGQRVTLRCSPRSGDLSVYWYQQSLDQGLQFLIQYYNGEERAKGNILERFSAQQFPDLHSELNLSSLELGDSALYFCASSLGGTSYEQYFGPGTRLTVT.

The rearrangement uses TRBV7-3 and TRBJ2-3; 8 bases fit TRBD1. Germline V gives CDR1 SGHTA, CDR2 FQGTGA. The CDR3 contains 16 residues. The ends lost 0 bases at V and 7 bases at J; junction bases unmatched: 9. The CDR3 loop reads CASSLTPGTGSNTQYF. The CDR3 DNA sequence: TGTGCCAGCAGCTTAACTCCGGGGACAGGCTCTAATACGCAGTATTTT.

This chain connects TRBV27 to TRBJ1-5; 10 nucleotides line up with TRBD1. This CDR3 spans 13 amino acids. Germline CDR1 reads MNHEY; CDR2 reads SMNVEV (reference sequence). The V and J ends lost 3 bases and 7 bases, in that order; junction bases with no gene match: 0. CDR3 region: CASSLDRGQPQHF. The CDR3 bases are TGTGCCAGCAGTTTGGACAGGGGGCAGCCCCAGCATTTT.

V gene TRBV15 combines with J gene TRBJ1-1, with D possibly being TRBD1 (6 bases). V gave up 6 bases and J gave up 11 bases, with 16 bases separating them. The CDR3 contains 12 residues. Germline assignment: CDR1 LNHNV and CDR2 YYDKDF (reference sequence). This chain's CDR3 is CATSGRGQRAFF. DNA for the CDR3: TGTGCCACCAGTGGACGGGGGCAGCGGGCTTTCTTT.

The V gene is TRBV28, the J gene TRBJ2-7; D is possibly TRBD1 (5 bases). Trimming stripped 5 bases from V and 3 bases from J, with 11 bases between. Germline values: CDR1 MDHEN, CDR2 SYDVKM. The CDR3 runs to 13 residues. DNA of the CDR3: TGTGCCAGCAGTAAGACAGCAATCTACGAGCAGTACTTC. Translation gives CASSKTAIYEQYF. The full variable domain, in which reference TRBV28 and TRBJ2-7 provide the parts outside the CDR3, is DVKVTQSSRYLVKRTGEKVFLECVQDMDHENMFWYRQDPGLGLRLIYFSYDVKMKEKGDIPEGYSVSREKKERFSLILESASTNQTSMYLCASSKTAIYEQYFGPGTRLTVT.

V is TRBV6-5 and J is TRBJ1-5; possible D gene TRBD1, 5 bases. The length of the CDR3 is 14 residues. V dropped 2 bases and J dropped 6 bases, with 11 bases sitting between them. The germline V gene encodes CDR1 MNHEY and CDR2 SVGAGI. CDR3 in amino acids: CASSYMGQGQPQHF. CDR3 coding DNA: TGTGCCAGCAGTTACATGGGCCAGGGTCAGCCCCAGCATTTT.

This rearrangement joins TRBV10-3 to TRBJ2-5; no clear D. This CDR3 is 12 amino acids long. V lost 3 bases and J lost 4, with 6 bases in between. Germline V lookup: CDR1 ENHRY, CDR2 SYGVKD. The CDR3 DNA follows: TGTGCCATCAGTGATGTAGGAGAGACCCAGTACTTC. Residues: CAISDVGETQYF.

The CDR3 DNA reads as TGCAGCGTTGAAGCGACCGTGAGCACAGATACGCAGTATTTT. Its translation: CSVEATVSTDTQYF. This chain connects TRBV29-1 to TRBJ2-3; D not certain. The germline V gene has CDR1 SQVTM and CDR2 ANQGSEA. CDR3 length equals 14 residues. The V and J ends lost 1 base and 0 bases respectively, with 8 bases between them.

The CDR3 DNA sequence: TGTGCCAGCAGCCAGGAAAGATACGACTATGGCTACACCTTC. Translating it yields CASSQERYDYGYTF. The J gene is TRBJ1-2, the V gene TRBV14; D remains unclear. Trimming removed 3 bases at V and 3 bases at J, with 11 bases between. The germline V gene encodes CDR1 SGHDN and CDR2 FVKESK. This CDR3 comprises 14 residues.

This chain uses TRBV5-4 with TRBJ2-1; no clear D gene. From germline, CDR1 is SGHNT and CDR2 YYREEE (reference sequence). V lost 3 bases and J 9 bases, leaving 7 bases between the germline ends. CDR3 length: 11 amino acids. In DNA form, the CDR3 reads TGTGCCAGCAGCTCGTTCGGTGAGCAGTTCTTC. This translates into CASSSFGEQFF.

This clone was observed a few times. V gene TRBV19 combines with J gene TRBJ2-5; 9 bases align to TRBD2. Germline CDR1 reads LNHDA; CDR2 reads SQIVND (reference sequence). The CDR3 extends over 15 amino acids. V dropped 7 bases and J dropped 6; count of bases not matched to a gene: 12. The CDR3 sequence is CASMGLAGNGQTQYF. In DNA form, the CDR3 reads TGTGCCAGTATGGGTCTAGCGGGAAATGGGCAGACCCAGTACTTC.